The 10 T cell receptor beta chains in this list originate from one sample, sequenced in a study of cytomegalovirus exposure and HLA in healthy donors. PCR primers comprised 60 Vbeta and 13 Jbeta primers. The protocol was immunoSEQ multiplex PCR, while the TCRdb copy is restricted to in-frame clones and leaves out a portion. Of roughly 90,000 clones detected, over 65% appear once; the ten largest clones hold 20% to 25%. Sequences were obtained from PBMCs. The receptors derive from a man aged 25 to 40 in good health and CMV-seropositive.

Concerning this clone itself: Mismatch with germline at one junction end may stem from a read error. The chain joins TRBV28 to TRBJ2-2, with 9 bases that match TRBD1. Germline CDR1 and CDR2: MDHEN and SYDVKM. CDR3 length: 16 residues. The CDR3 sequence: CASSQIGTGNAGELFF. Here the CDR3 DNA reads TGTGCCAGCAGTCAGATCGGGACAGGGAACGCCGGGGAGCTGTTTTTT.

This clone appeared once. DNA of the CDR3: TGCGCCAGCAGCCAAGATCGCGGGAGTGAGCAGTACTTC. It specifies CASSQDRGSEQYF. This rearrangement joins TRBV4-1 to TRBJ2-7; 7 nucleotides line up with TRBD2. CDR1 is MGHRA, CDR2 YSYEKL, per germline. This CDR3 comprises 13 residues. Unmatched junction bases numbered 3, after V lost 0 bases and J lost 7 bases.

The CDR3, as DNA: TGCAGTGCTCACCGGGGGGATGAGCAGTTCTTC. Translated: CSAHRGDEQFF. The chain carries TRBV20-1 and TRBJ2-1, with TRBD2 matching 7 bases. Germline CDR1 DFQATT, CDR2 SNEGSKA (reference sequence). The CDR3 runs to 11 residues. V was pared by 5 bases and J by 8 bases, with 3 bases of the junction left unmatched.

J is TRBJ2-1 and V is TRBV27; D might be TRBD2 (6 bases). V lost 4 bases, J lost 5 bases, and 21 bases lay in between. Germline V gene data show CDR1 as MNHEY and CDR2 as SMNVEV (reference sequence). This CDR3 is 17 amino acids long. The CDR3 region has the DNA TGTGCCAGCAGTTCTCTCTCCGAGGGCGGGGTCCACAATGAGCAGTTCTTC. Protein: CASSSLSEGGVHNEQFF.

A remark on this clone: This specimen includes other DNA sequences encoding the same CDR3. This chain connects TRBV30 to TRBJ2-7, with 8 nucleotides matching TRBD1. Germline-derived CDR1 and CDR2 are GTSNPN and SVGIG (reference sequence). Losses at the gene ends were 0 bases for V and 2 bases for J; bases not matched to a gene: 0. The CDR3 consists of 13 residues. CDR3 nucleotides: TGTGCCTGGAGTGTGACAGGGGCCTACGAGCAGTACTTC. This sequence encodes CAWSVTGAYEQYF. Using reference TRBV30 and TRBJ2-7 for the parts outside the CDR3, the full variable domain is SQTIHQWPATLVQPVGSPLSLECTVEGTSNPNLYWYRQAAGRGLQLLFYSVGIGQISSEVPQNLSASRPQDRQFILSSKKLLLSDSGFYLCAWSVTGAYEQYFGPGTRLTVT.

This clone showed up just once. The V call is TRBV9, the J call TRBJ1-2, with 8 bases fitting TRBD1. Germline CDR1 reads SGDLS; CDR2 reads YYNGEE. Trimming cost V 4 bases and J 2 bases; bases outside gene matches: 7. The CDR3 is 15 residues long. The CDR3 reads CASSFGQGQNYGYTF. For the CDR3, the DNA is TGTGCCAGCAGCTTTGGACAGGGCCAGAACTATGGCTACACCTTC.

This clone was recorded a few times. The rearrangement uses TRBV6-5 and TRBJ1-1; D unresolved. There are 12 residues in the CDR3. Trimming cost V 6 bases and J 4 bases, with 9 bases left between them. Germline CDR1 and CDR2: MNHEY and SVGAGI. The CDR3 region is CASSRTGTEAFF. The CDR3 DNA reads TGTGCCAGCAGCCGGACTGGCACTGAAGCTTTCTTT.

The V call is TRBV5-4, the J call TRBJ1-1; 8 positions match TRBD1. J was trimmed by 10 bases and V by 4 bases; bases with no gene match: 9. The CDR3 contains 13 residues. From germline, CDR1 is SGHNT and CDR2 YYREEE (reference sequence). CDR3 bases: TGTGCCAGCAGCGCGGACAGGGTTCGCGGAGCTTTCTTT. Its protein product is CASSADRVRGAFF.

The chain uses TRBV4-3 and TRBJ1-1, with D possibly being TRBD1 (6 bases). V lost 0 bases to trimming and J lost 4 bases, with 12 bases between them. The germline CDR1 and CDR2 sequences are LGHNA and YSLEER. The CDR3 totals 15 residues. This CDR3 is CASSQDKGVSTEAFF. CDR3 nucleotides: TGCGCCAGCAGCCAAGATAAGGGGGTATCCACTGAAGCTTTCTTT.

The chain combines TRBV19 with TRBJ2-3; TRBD2 agrees at 7 bases. Per germline, CDR1 LNHDA and CDR2 SQIVND (reference sequence). V lost 7 bases, J lost 0 bases, and 10 bases stayed unmatched. This CDR3 has 16 amino acids. The CDR3 coding sequence is TGTGCCAGTACCAAGCTGAGCGGGGTGAGCACAGATACGCAGTATTTT. Translating it yields CASTKLSGVSTDTQYF.